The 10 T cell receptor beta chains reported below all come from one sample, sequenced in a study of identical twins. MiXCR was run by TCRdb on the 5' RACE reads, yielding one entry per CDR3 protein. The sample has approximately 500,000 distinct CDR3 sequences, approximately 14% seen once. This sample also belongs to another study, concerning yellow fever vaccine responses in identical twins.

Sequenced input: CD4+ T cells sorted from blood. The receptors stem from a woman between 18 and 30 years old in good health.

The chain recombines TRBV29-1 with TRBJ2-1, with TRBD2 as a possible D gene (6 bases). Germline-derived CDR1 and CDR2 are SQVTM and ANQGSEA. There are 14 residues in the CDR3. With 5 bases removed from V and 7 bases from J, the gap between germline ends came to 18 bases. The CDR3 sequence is CSVTFREIVNEQFF. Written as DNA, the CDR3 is TGCAGCGTTACCTTTCGGGAGATTGTGAATGAGCAGTTCTTC.

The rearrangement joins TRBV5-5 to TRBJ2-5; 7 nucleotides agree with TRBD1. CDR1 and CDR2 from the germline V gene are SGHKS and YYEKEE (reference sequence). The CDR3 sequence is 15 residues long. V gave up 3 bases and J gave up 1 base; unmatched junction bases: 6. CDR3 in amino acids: CASSSGTDFQETQYF. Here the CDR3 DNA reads TGTGCCAGCAGCTCCGGGACAGACTTCCAAGAGACCCAGTACTTC.

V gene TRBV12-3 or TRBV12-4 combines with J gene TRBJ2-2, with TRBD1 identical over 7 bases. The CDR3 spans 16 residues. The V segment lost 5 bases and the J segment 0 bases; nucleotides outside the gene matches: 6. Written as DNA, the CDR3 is TGTGCCAGCAGTCTACAGGGGACCTCGAACACCGGGGAGCTGTTTTTT. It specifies CASSLQGTSNTGELFF.

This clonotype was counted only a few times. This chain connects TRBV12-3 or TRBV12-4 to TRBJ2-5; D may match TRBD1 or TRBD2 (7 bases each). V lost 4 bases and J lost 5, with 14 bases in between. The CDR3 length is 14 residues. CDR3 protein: CASSSGGGKETQYF. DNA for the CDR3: TGTGCCAGCAGTTCAGGGGGGGGGAAGGAGACCCAGTACTTC.

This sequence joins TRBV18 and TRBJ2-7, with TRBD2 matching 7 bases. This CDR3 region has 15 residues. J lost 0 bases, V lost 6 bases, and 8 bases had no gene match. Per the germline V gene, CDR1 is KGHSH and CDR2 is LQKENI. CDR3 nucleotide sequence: TGTGCCAGCTCCCAATCTAGCGGCGCCTCCTACGAGCAGTACTTC. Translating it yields CASSQSSGASYEQYF.

The CDR3 sequence is CASSPQGGDTEAFF. The CDR3 nucleotides are TGTGCCAGCTCACCACAGGGAGGAGACACTGAAGCTTTCTTT. The chain has TRBV18 and TRBJ1-1; D call uncertain. CDR1 is KGHSH, CDR2 LQKENI, per germline. The CDR3 has 14 amino acids. Trimming removed 1 base at V and 3 bases at J, with 9 bases between.

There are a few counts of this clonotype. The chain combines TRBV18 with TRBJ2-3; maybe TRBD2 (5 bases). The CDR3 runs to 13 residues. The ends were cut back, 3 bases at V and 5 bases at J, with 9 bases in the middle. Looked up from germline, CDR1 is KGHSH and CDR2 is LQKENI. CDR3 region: CASSPNRGDTQYF. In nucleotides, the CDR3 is TGTGCCAGCTCACCGAACCGGGGAGATACGCAGTATTTT.

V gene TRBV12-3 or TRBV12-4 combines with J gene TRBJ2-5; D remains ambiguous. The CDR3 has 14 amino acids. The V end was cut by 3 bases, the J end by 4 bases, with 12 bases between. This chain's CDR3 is CASSLSGPLETQYF. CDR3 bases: TGTGCCAGCAGTTTGTCCGGACCTTTAGAGACCCAGTACTTC.

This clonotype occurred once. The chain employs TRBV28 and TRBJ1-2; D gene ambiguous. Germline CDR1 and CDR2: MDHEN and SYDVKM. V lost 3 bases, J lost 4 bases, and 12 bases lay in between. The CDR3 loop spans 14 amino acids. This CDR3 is CASSLTTPTYGYTF. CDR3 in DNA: TGTGCCAGCAGTTTGACAACTCCAACCTATGGCTACACCTTC.

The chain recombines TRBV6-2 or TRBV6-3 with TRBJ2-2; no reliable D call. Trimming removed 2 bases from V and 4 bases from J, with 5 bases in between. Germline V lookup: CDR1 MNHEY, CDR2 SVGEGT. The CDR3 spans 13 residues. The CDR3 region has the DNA TGTGCCAGCAGTTACCGGACCACCGGGGAGCTGTTTTTT. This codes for CASSYRTTGELFF.